This T cell receptor (beta chain) was found in a study of cytomegalovirus exposure and HLA in healthy donors. The overall study: HLA-typed donors were the source of approximately 85 million unique TCRs, which an early data release held. Assignment to the Caucasian-associated ancestry cluster applied to approximately 80% of the roughly 410 genotyped donors.

In its sample, this clone was seen a few times. Primers: 60 Vbeta forward and 13 Jbeta reverse. The protocol was immunoSEQ multiplex PCR, while the TCRdb copy is restricted to in-frame clones and leaves out a portion. The table shows around 86,000 clones, with approximately 7.7% occurring only once. The sequence was obtained from a man aged 45-65 years in good health and CMV-seronegative. The sequencing input was PBMCs.

The CDR3 loop is CASSARDRGLEQYF. The CDR3 region has the DNA TGTGCCAGCAGCGCCCGGGACAGGGGGCTCGAGCAGTACTTC. The chain employs TRBV5-4 and TRBJ2-7; 12 bases line up with TRBD1. CDR1 is SGHNT and CDR2 is YYREEE in the germline V gene (reference sequence). Germline trimming cut 4 bases from V and 6 bases from J; bases unmatched to any gene: 5. The CDR3 sequence is 14 residues long.